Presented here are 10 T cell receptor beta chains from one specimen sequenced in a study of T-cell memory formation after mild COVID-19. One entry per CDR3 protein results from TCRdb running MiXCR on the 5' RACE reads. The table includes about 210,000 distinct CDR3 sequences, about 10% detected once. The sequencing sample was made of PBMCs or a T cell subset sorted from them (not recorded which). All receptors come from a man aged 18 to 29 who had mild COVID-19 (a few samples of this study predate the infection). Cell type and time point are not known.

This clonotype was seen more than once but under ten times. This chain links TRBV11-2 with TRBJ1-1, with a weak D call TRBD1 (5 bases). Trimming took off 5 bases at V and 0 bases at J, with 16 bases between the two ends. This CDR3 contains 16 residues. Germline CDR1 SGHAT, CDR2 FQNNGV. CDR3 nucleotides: TGTGCCAGCAGCCTAGCAACCGGGACCCTGAACACTGAAGCTTTCTTT. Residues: CASSLATGTLNTEAFF.

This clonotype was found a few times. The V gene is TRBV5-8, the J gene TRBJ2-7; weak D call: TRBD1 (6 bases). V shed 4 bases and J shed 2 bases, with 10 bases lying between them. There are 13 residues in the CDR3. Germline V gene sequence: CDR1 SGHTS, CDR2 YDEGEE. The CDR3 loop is CASSGDNAYEQYF. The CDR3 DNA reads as TGTGCCAGCAGCGGGGACAACGCCTACGAGCAGTACTTC. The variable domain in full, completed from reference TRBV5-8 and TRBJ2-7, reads EAGVTQSPTHLIKTRGQQATLRCSPISGHTSVYWYQQALGLGLQFLLWYDEGEERNRGNFPPRFSGRQFPNYSSELNVNALELEDSALYLCASSGDNAYEQYFGPGTRLTVT.

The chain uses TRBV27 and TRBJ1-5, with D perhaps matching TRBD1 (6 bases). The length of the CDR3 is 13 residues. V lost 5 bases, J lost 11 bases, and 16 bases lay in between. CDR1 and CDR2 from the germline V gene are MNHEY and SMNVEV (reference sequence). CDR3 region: CASSRANRETQHF. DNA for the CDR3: TGTGCCAGCAGTCGAGCCAACAGGGAGACCCAGCATTTT.

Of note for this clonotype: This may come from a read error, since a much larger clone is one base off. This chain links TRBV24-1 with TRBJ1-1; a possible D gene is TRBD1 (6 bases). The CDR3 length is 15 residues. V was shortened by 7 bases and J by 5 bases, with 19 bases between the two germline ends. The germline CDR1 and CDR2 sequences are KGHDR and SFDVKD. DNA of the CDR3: TGTGCCACCAGGACGGAGGGGGGCGGTAGGACTGAAGCTTTCTTT. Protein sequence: CATRTEGGGRTEAFF.

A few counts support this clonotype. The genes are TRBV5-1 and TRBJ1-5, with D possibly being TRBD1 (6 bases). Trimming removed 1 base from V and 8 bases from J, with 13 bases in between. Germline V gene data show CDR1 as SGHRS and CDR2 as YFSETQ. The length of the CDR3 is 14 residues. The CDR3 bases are TGCGCCAGCAGCTTGACAGGGATCCTAGAGCCCCAGCATTTT. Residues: CASSLTGILEPQHF.

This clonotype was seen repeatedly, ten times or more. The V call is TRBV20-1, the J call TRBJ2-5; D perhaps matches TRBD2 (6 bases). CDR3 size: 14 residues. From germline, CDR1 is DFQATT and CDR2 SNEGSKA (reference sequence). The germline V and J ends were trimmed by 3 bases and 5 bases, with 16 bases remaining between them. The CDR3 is CSASESRRGETQYF. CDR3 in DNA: TGCAGTGCTAGCGAATCTAGGAGGGGCGAGACCCAGTACTTC.

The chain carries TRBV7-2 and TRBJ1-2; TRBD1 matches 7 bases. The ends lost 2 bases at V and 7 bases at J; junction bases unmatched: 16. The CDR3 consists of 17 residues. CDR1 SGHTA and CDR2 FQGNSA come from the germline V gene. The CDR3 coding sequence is TGTGCCAGCAGCTTATATGGGACAGTAAATTCGTGGAGTGGCTACACCTTC. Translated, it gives CASSLYGTVNSWSGYTF. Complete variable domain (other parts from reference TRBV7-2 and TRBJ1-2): GAGVSQSPSNKVTEKGKDVELRCDPISGHTALYWYRQSLGQGLEFLIYFQGNSAPDKSGLPSDRFSAERTGGSVSTLTIQRTQQEDSAVYLCASSLYGTVNSWSGYTFGSGTRLTVV.

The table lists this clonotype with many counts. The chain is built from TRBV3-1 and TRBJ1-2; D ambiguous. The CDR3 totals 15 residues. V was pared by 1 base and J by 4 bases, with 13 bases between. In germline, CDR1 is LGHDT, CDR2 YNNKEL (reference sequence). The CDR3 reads CASSQGRAKPYGYTF. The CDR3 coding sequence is TGTGCCAGCAGCCAAGGGAGAGCTAAGCCCTATGGCTACACCTTC. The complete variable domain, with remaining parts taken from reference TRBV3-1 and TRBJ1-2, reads DTAVSQTPKYLVTQMGNDKSIKCEQNLGHDTMYWYKQDSKKFLKIMFSYNNKELIINETVPNRFSPKSPDKAHLNLHINSLELGDSAVYFCASSQGRAKPYGYTFGSGTRLTVV.

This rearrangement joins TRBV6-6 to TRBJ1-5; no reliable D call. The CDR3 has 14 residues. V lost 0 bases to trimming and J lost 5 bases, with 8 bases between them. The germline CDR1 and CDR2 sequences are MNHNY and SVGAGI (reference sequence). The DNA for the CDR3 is TGTGCCAGCAGTTACTCATCACCTCATCAGCCCCAGCATTTT. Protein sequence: CASSYSSPHQPQHF.

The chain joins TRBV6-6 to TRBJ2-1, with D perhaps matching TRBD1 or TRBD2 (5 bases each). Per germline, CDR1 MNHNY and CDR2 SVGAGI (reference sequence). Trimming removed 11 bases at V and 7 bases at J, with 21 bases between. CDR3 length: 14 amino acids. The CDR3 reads CASLATVEGNEQFF. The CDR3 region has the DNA TGTGCCTCCCTAGCCACAGTTGAGGGGAATGAGCAGTTCTTC.